This T cell receptor (beta chain) was recovered during a study of blood T cell repertoires in COVID-19 (TCRdb year 2020). Regarding the study in general: Samples from collaborators originated in the United States, Italy and Spain and spanned both the acute and convalescent phases of COVID-19. The material from the prospective study consisted of cDNA or gDNA derived from T cells, B-cell-depleted T cells, or PBMCs. Samples were obtained from the ongoing ImmuneRACE study (first 160 participants) and from 950 to 1,500 subjects provided by 6 global collaborators. A de-identified subject ID, COVID-19 status, age in years and sex were almost always included in the sample metadata. Where available, HLA class I and class II types were obtained from metadata supplied by the sample provider rather than from assay-based typing. The repertoires were released in a freely available public database intended as a resource for research on the immune response to SARS-CoV-2. The dataset comprised deeply sampled blood TCRbeta repertoires from subjects exposed to, actively infected with, or recovered from COVID-19. Beyond this particular receptor, the publication reports: How much clinical and demographic metadata was included differed by source and by participant, and the metadata was provided uncurated.

From cysteine to phenylalanine, the CDR3 is 15 amino acids long. Only CDR3 DNA remains: 45 bases, in frame from the first base. CDR1 and CDR2, per the germline V gene (reference sequence), are LGHDT and YNNKEL. Unmatched junction bases come to 3, with V trimmed by 1 base and J by 3 bases. The immunoSEQ Assay, a bias-controlled multiplex PCR, was used to amplify TCRbeta CDR3 regions from genomic DNA. Per the authors' processing: Within the assay, amplification of reference gene primers was used to estimate how many nucleated cells each sample contained. To quantify the absolute abundance of each unique TCRbeta CDR3 rearrangement, sequence reads were collapsed and filtered. For each sample, productive Simpson clonality was calculated as the square root of Simpson's diversity index across productive rearrangements. This immuneACCESS table, as held by TCRdb, lists in-frame sequences with V and J called but not all clones. Of the missing ones, under half trace to an unresolved V gene in checked studies; the others have no known cause. V and J calls and clone size come straight from that table; D and trimming were deduced from the DNA. The sample data list 250,000 to 300,000 clones, and roughly 80% of these were observed just once. The top ten constitute less than 5.5% of the sample.

Participants in the prospective study were aged about 18 to 89 years, lived in 20 to 25 United States geographic areas, and enrolled through a virtual design. In the prospective study, cohorts were assigned on the basis of participant-reported clinical history obtained from a screening survey and a study questionnaire. Exposed participants had been in contact, within 2 weeks of entering the study, with a person who had a PCR-confirmed or clinician-diagnosed case of COVID-19. In the prospective study, mobile phlebotomists collected whole blood, serum and a nasopharyngeal or oropharyngeal swab from each participant. Participants in the prospective study had the option to provide additional blood draws and questionnaires over a roughly two-month period. Blood samples from the prospective study were shipped frozen or at room temperature prior to DNA extraction. As for this clone: Its target antigen remains unknown. No qualities accompany the bases; no much larger clone lies one base away.

Sequencing was done on a sample of PBMCs or T cells enriched from blood (not recorded which). The origin of this receptor is a man between 35 and 55 years old who had been exposed to COVID-19. The rearranged chain carries TRBV3-1 (or the pseudogene TRBV3-2) and TRBJ2-3, and TRBD2 matches 8 of the central bases. CDR3 sequence: CASSQGGTRTDTQYF. The sequence in DNA is TGTGCCAGCAGCCAAGGGGGGACTAGAACAGATACGCAGTATTTT.